This T cell receptor beta chain was sequenced for a study of blood T cell repertoires in COVID-19. Study-wide context: The United States, Italy and Spain provided the acute and convalescent COVID-19 samples. In each case, the material was cDNA or gDNA derived from T cells, B-cell-depleted T cells, or PBMCs.

Under the authors' procedure: Amplification from reference gene primers served as the basis for estimated nucleated cell counts. The protocol was immunoSEQ multiplex PCR, while the TCRdb copy is restricted to in-frame clones and leaves out a portion. The V and J calls and clone size were taken over from that table, and D and trimming were inferred from the DNA. The sample consists of approximately 29,000 clones, roughly 87% of them appearing once. Deletions cut 3 bases from V and 4 bases from J, with 15 bases between. The germline gives CDR1 LNHNV, CDR2 YYDKDF (reference sequence). This CDR3 region has 15 residues.

This chain joins TRBV15 and TRBJ2-5, with D perhaps matching TRBD2 (6 bases). The source material was peripheral blood. This receptor was obtained from an older woman with active COVID-19. The CDR3 DNA sequence: TGTGCCACCAGCAGCGCCTCCGGGGGTTCAGAGACCCAGTACTTC. This translates into CATSSASGGSETQYF.